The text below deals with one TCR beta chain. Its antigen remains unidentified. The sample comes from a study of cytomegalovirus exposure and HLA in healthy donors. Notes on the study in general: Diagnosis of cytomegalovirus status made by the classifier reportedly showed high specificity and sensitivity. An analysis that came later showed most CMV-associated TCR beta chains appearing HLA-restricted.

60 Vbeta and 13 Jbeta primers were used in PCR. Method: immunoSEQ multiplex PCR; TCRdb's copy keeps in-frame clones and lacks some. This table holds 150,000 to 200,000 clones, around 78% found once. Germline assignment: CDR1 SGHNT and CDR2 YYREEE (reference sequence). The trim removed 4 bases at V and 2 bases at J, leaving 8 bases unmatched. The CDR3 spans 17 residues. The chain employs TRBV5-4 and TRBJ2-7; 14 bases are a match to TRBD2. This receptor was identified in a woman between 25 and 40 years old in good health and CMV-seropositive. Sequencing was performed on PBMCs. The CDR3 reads CASSPGLAGGLTYEQYF. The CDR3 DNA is TGTGCCAGCAGCCCCGGACTAGCGGGGGGCCTTACCTACGAGCAGTACTTC.